This TCR beta chain is from a study of lymphopenia after photon versus proton radiotherapy. Of note for this clone: The antigen is not known.

This CDR3 contains 19 residues. From germline, CDR1 is SGDLS and CDR2 YYNGEE. With V trimmed by 2 bases and J by 7 bases, 17 bases remained unmatched. Whole-study findings and limits: Photon-treated patients lost naive T cells and TCR diversity; proton-treated stayed stable. Authors raise, but do not show, better survival with proton therapy. After the lymphocyte nadir, photon-treated repertoires showed oligoclonal expansion, especially of CD8+ Temra cells. In patients who died, overall survival fell as post-nadir TCR diversity dropped more.

The repertoire was sequenced with immunoSEQ multiplex PCR; TCRdb's copy has only in-frame clones and lacks some. The sample lists roughly 25,000 clones; about 85% were seen once. Sequencing was performed on peripheral blood, taken from a patient treated with photon-based radiotherapy. This TCR came from a man aged 30 to 39 with gastric cancer. The chain joins TRBV9 to TRBJ2-6; 8 bases match TRBD1. The CDR3 nucleotides are TGTGCCAGCAGCGTCCGGACAGGGAATTTCCCGACTGAAGCCAACGTCCTGACTTTC. Protein sequence: CASSVRTGNFPTEANVLTF.